This T cell receptor beta chain originates from a study of T-cell reconstitution after alpha-beta-depleted transplantation in children. V lost 3 bases and J 11 bases, leaving 8 bases between the germline ends. CDR1 is SGHTA and CDR2 is FQGNSA in the germline V gene. The CDR3 runs to 11 residues. Unique molecular identifiers tagged the TCRbeta library. From the PCR reads, TCRdb called clonotypes with MiXCR, one entry per CDR3 protein. The table lists a few hundred thousand distinct CDR3 sequences, 10% of them singletons. This clonotype was counted many times. V gene TRBV7-2 combines with J gene TRBJ2-1; D unclear. The sample in question was PBMCs from the stem cell graft donor, obtained from the stem cell graft. The clonotype comes from a human donor who donated a stem cell graft to a child with acute lymphoblastic leukemia. DNA for the CDR3: TGTGCCAGCAGCTTGGGTACGAAGCAGTTCTTC. Protein sequence: CASSLGTKQFF. Variable domain in full (rest from reference TRBV7-2 and TRBJ2-1): GAGVSQSPSNKVTEKGKDVELRCDPISGHTALYWYRQSLGQGLEFLIYFQGNSAPDKSGLPSDRFSAERTGGSVSTLTIQRTQQEDSAVYLCASSLGTKQFFGPGTRLTVL.